This TCR beta chain was profiled in a study of cytomegalovirus exposure and HLA in healthy donors. To note about this clone: Antigen: not known.

Overall study results and limits: The study labeled about 160 TCR beta chains cytomegalovirus-associated. Later, an analysis showed that TCR beta chains associated with HLA were more clonally expanded than others that were equally common.

Trimming removed 1 base from V and 3 bases from J; junction bases left unmatched: 8. The CDR3 totals 17 residues. CDR1 and CDR2 (germline): SGHAT, FQNNGV. With 60 Vbeta and 13 Jbeta primers, the PCR was carried out. In the source study's methods: Later, an analysis found 80 million or so unique TCR beta chains, and approximately 10 million of these were shared. The method was immunoSEQ multiplex PCR; TCRdb's version includes in-frame clones alone and lacks a portion of them. D and trimming were read from the DNA, whereas the V and J calls and clone size are those reported in that table. The sample shows about 210,000 clones, 65% to 85% of them seen only once.

This sequence was found in a man between 25 and 39 years old in good health and CMV-seronegative. The sequencing input was PBMCs. J is TRBJ2-3 and V is TRBV11-2, with TRBD2 matching over 9 bases. The CDR3 region is CASSLVVVAGATDTQYF. Written as DNA, the CDR3 is TGTGCCAGCAGCTTAGTTGTAGTAGCGGGGGCAACAGATACGCAGTATTTT.